This T cell receptor (beta chain) was documented in a study of cytomegalovirus exposure and HLA in healthy donors (dated by TCRdb to between 2016 and 2019). Context from the whole study: In an earlier analysis of some 550 of the donors, around 290 Gb of sequence data and 117 million unique TCR beta sequences from roughly 190 million T cells were reported. Roughly 300 gigabases of sequencing data and 70 million to 85 million unique TCR sequences were included in an early release covering several hundred HLA-typed donors. The later analysis used no new phenotypic data to find candidate immune exposures, relying instead on TCR beta sequences and their occurrence across donors. A separate validation cohort of roughly 130 different subjects was used in addition to the 666-subject first cohort. In an earlier analysis of a few hundred of the donors, high-throughput TCR beta sequencing was used to judge whether each TCR beta V gene segment behaved as functional or pseudogenic. In a later genetic analysis, genome-wide SNP genotypes for about three fifths of the roughly 670 donors were used, and that subset was treated as a discovery cohort. The aim of the study was to test whether cataloging public T cell receptors could identify signatures of past pathogen exposure. High-throughput TCR immunosequencing, statistical association of individual TCRs with disease status, and machine learning were combined to predict cytomegalovirus infection status. HLA typing covered class I and class II loci at four-digit resolution. The number of typed donors differed by locus: about 620-630 for A, B, C, DRB1 and DQB1; about 520 for DQA1; 606 for DPA1; and roughly 470 for DPB1. All discovery cohort repertoires had been generated using a single sequencing platform. The T cell repertoires of under 750 subjects were profiled by immunosequencing and related to cytomegalovirus serostatus. A handful of DR-DQ haplotypes were treated as single units for association and clustering because of strong linkage in the cohort. Of the 350 to 450 genotyped donors, roughly 76% were placed in the genetic ancestry cluster associated with self-reported Caucasian donors. On average, roughly 200,000 unique TCR beta nucleotide sequences were sequenced per donor among fewer than 500 genotyped donors of the cohort, with 15% to 20% of those sequences being non-productive. In a later analysis, previously published TCR beta repertoires from 500 to 750 donors were re-analyzed and high-resolution HLA genotyping was added so that TCR occurrence patterns could be studied. Donor age, sex, ethnicity and CMV serostatus were compiled together with the repertoire data. What the work shows at the level of the full study, not this receptor alone: The study gave a list of 150 to 200 TCR beta chains associated with cytomegalovirus. A cluster of highly shared sequence variants was judged likely to be a technical artifact of the sequencing pipeline. At a false discovery rate of 0.05, a later analysis linked around 15,000 TCR beta sequences to specific HLA alleles. In a later analysis, the rate of TCR association differed among HLA loci, with DRB1 alleles having the most associated TCRs and HLA-C alleles having the fewest. According to a later analysis, parvovirus B19, influenza, CMV and Epstein-Barr virus appeared linked to several top co-occurrence clusters. In a later genetic analysis, fewer N-insertions in productive TCRs were reported among donors in an Asian-associated ancestry cluster than the roughly 640-donor mean. HLA typing was unavailable for some donors at each locus, so association tests used only the typed subset. In a later analysis, HLA-associated TCR beta chains showed more clonal expansion and lower generation probabilities than non-associated chains that were equally common. Assigning TCR associations to individual alleles was difficult when HLA alleles, especially DR and DQ, strongly co-occurred. It was suggested by the authors that the approach could potentially be generalized to other disease states and immunological phenotypes. Correlated functional status among segregating V segments might be attributable to linkage disequilibrium, but an unknown experimental factor could not be ruled out. In vitro tests confirmed that three of the cytomegalovirus-associated TCR beta chains recognize cytomegalovirus antigens. A further reported finding was that TCR beta sequences accurately predicted the HLA-A and HLA-B alleles for most subjects in the first cohort. The presence/absence analyses assumed that sequencing depth was roughly uniform across donors, and that assumption may not be true. Only TCR beta chains were sequenced in this cohort, and the absence of alpha or paired-chain data limited detectable features. Immune exposure information for the cohort was limited to CMV serostatus. Because counts were too low, seventeen rarely observed V segments, including chromosome 9 orphons, were left out of the earlier analysis of a few hundred of the donors. In a later analysis, most CMV-associated TCR beta chains were found to appear HLA-restricted, with HLA associations seemingly driven largely by CMV exposure. Cytomegalovirus status was reported to be diagnosed by the classifier with high specificity and sensitivity in both the original and validation cohorts. V-gene and J-gene trimming of TCR beta chains was associated with a missense DCLRE1C variant in a later genetic analysis, and the association was replicated in an independent cohort. An earlier analysis of several hundred of the donors showed that most TCR beta V segments appeared in productive rearrangements either about 87% or about 30% of the time, which broadly matched IMGT annotations. Most TCR sequences were seen in very few donors, while some public TCRs were found in many individuals. Some IMGT-functional V segments, including TRBV6-2 and TRBV6-3, could not be told apart with the 87-base-pair reads, so those segments were excluded.

The library was produced with the immunoSEQ multiplex PCR assay. The multiplex PCR relied on a mix of 60 forward primers for TCR Vbeta segments and 13 reverse primers for TCR Jbeta segments. The CDR3 region of rearranged TCR beta genes was amplified from genomic DNA by a multiplex PCR assay. On the Illumina HiSeq System, the amplified TCR beta libraries were sequenced as 87-base-pair reads. The study's own analysis went as follows. A later analysis tallied about 77 million unique TCR beta chains across the approximately 670 repertoires, and some 12 million of those chains were shared by two or more donors. Raw reads were error-corrected and collapsed into unique sequences with a nearest-neighbor algorithm that merged closely related sequences to remove PCR and sequencing errors. CDR3 sequences were aligned to IMGT reference sequences to assign V, D and J gene segments. For a sequence to be retained, a match of at least six nucleotides to both a V gene segment and a J gene segment was required. Rearrangements were classified as productive when the CDR3 lacked stop codons and remained in frame with V and J, and all other rearrangements were classified as non-productive. CDR3 was defined according to IMGT convention as the region running from the second conserved V-encoded cysteine to the conserved J-encoded phenylalanine. In an earlier analysis of more than 550 of the donors, sequences lacking an unambiguous match to a single V gene segment were excluded. An earlier analysis of a few hundred of the donors called V segments functional above 56.7% productive rearrangements and segregating when the between-donor standard deviation exceeded 5%. A statistical classification framework was developed to diagnose cytomegalovirus status using the catalog of TCR beta chain sequences. A later analysis assigned V and J genes by comparing TCR nucleotide sequences with IMGT/GENE-DB human TR gene sequences. Using the TCRdist pipeline, a later analysis assigned CDR3 sequences along with most-parsimonious VDJ recombination scenarios. In a later analysis, each TCR beta chain was defined by its CDR3 amino acid sequence together with its V-gene family, and reads lacking a unique V-gene family were excluded. To address suspected cross-contamination and a sequencing artifact, a later analysis removed several hundred highly shared, low-generation-probability nucleotide sequences. In a later analysis, a clonal expansion index was calculated for each public chain from normalized within-repertoire ranks of inferred template counts. Generation probabilities in a later analysis came from a VDJ recombination model fitted to out-of-frame rearrangements, and those results were checked against IGoR. In a later analysis, TCR-TCR, TCR-HLA and TCR-CMV co-occurrence was scored with hypergeometric tests, and a repertoire-size bias correction was applied to TCR pairs. A later analysis estimated false discovery rates by permuting HLA or CMV assignments 20 times. In a later analysis, co-occurring TCRs were grouped using DBSCAN, and TCRdist sequence similarity was added for clustering within HLA-allele-positive subsets. Repertoires with fewer than 30,000 or more than 120,000 public chains were left out of co-occurrence clustering, as were a handful of repertoires with anomalous nucleotide sharing. This is the immuneACCESS table as TCRdb keeps it, with only in-frame sequences that have V and J called. A part of the clones is gone; compared with another copy, unresolved V genes explain less than half, and the rest is unexplained. Clone size and V and J calls were adopted from that table, with D and trimming inferred from the DNA. This sample's table lists tens of thousands of clones. The ten largest clones take up about 2.2% of the sample.

The cohort was made up of approximately 700 healthy bone marrow donors. Cohort members were all nominally healthy when sampled, although unrecorded immune exposures were likely present. The donor tested CMV seronegative and was one of the 352 seronegative cohort members. A peripheral blood sample was provided by each donor, and peripheral blood mononuclear cells were used for TCR beta sequencing. Genomic DNA was extracted from the blood cell samples with the Qiagen DNeasy Blood Extraction Kit. As for this clone: Its specific antigen is unknown.

Spanning cysteine to phenylalanine, the CDR3 consists of 16 amino acids. Only the CDR3 part of the read is kept: 48 bases, read in frame from the first base. Here V drops 7 bases and J drops 0 bases, and the junction holds 1 base not matched to any gene. The germline V gene provides CDR1 SGHVS and CDR2 FQNEAQ. This sequence uses TRBV7-8 and TRBJ2-2; TRBD2 agrees with 14 junctional bases. This receptor was identified in a female donor in good health and CMV-seronegative. Source material: PBMCs. The DNA sequence is TGTGCCAGCACGGGACTAGCGGGGGCGAACACCGGGGAGCTGTTTTTT. It codes for CASTGLAGANTGELFF.